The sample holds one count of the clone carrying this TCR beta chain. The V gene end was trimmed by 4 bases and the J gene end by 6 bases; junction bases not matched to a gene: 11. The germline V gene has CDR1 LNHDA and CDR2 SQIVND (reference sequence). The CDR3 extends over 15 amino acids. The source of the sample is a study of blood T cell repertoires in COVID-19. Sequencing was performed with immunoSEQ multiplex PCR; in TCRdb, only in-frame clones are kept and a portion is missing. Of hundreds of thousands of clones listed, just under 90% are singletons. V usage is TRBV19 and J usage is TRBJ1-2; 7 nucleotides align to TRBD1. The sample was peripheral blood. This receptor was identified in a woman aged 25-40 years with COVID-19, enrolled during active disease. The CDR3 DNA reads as TGTGCCAGTAGTACCCGGGGACAGACAATAAATGGCTACACCTTC. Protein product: CASSTRGQTINGYTF.